This T cell receptor (beta chain) was sequenced for a study of T cell repertoires in cytomegalovirus infection. Study background: Evidence of both CMV infection and a matching HLA type came from public TCR beta signatures.

From the reads, TCRdb called clonotypes with MiXCR, one entry per CDR3 protein. The sample includes approximately 260,000 distinct CDR3 sequences, 15% to 20% of them seen just once. This clonotype occurred many times. Its antigen remains unidentified. Study-wide findings and caveats: Dominant in the ex vivo response were TCR beta clonotypes restricted by HLA-C and specific for CMV. People with CMV and the relevant HLA were identified by cumulative public TCR beta family frequency.

In germline, CDR1 is SGHVS, CDR2 FQNEAQ. The CDR3 is 16 amino acids. Unmatched junction bases numbered 7, after V lost 2 bases and J lost 5 bases. This receptor was taken from a human donor in good health (CMV status not recorded). Some clones in this sample may be carry-over from other donors' samples. The rearrangement joins TRBV7-8 to TRBJ2-3; TRBD2 aligns across 10 bases. The specimen sequenced was CD8+ T cells from PBMCs. CDR3 residues: CASSLLSGGDQDTQYF. Here the CDR3 DNA reads TGTGCCAGCAGCTTACTCAGCGGGGGGGACCAAGATACGCAGTATTTT.